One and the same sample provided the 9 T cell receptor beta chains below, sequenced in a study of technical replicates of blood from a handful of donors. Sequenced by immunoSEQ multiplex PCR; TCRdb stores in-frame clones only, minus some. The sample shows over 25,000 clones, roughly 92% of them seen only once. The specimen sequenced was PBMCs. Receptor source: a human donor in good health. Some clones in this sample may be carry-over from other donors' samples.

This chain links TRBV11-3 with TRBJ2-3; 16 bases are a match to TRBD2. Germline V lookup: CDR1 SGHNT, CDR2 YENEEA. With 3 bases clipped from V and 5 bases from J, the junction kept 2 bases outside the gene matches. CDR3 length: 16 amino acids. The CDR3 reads CASSLGLAGGGDTQYF. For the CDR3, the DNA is TGTGCCAGCAGCTTGGGACTAGCGGGAGGGGGAGATACGCAGTATTTT.

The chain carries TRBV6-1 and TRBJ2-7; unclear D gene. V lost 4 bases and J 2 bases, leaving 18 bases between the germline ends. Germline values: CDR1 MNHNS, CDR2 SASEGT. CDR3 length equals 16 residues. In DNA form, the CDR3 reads TGTGCCAGCAGTGCCGGCCCCGGTGGCAGGCCCTACGAGCAGTACTTC. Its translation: CASSAGPGGRPYEQYF.

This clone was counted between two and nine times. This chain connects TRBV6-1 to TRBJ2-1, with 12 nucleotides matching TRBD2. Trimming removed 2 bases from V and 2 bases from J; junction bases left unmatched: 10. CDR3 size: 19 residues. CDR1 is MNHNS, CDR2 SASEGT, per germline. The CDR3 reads CASSERPPTSGGPYNEQFF. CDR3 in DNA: TGTGCCAGCAGTGAACGCCCGCCCACTAGCGGGGGGCCCTACAATGAGCAGTTCTTC.

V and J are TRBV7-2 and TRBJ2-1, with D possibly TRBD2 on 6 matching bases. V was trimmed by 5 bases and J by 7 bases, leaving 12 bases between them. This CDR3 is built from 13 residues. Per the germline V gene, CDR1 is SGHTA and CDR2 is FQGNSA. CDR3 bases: TGTGCCAGCAGCCTCTGGAGCGGGAATGAGCAGTTCTTC. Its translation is CASSLWSGNEQFF.

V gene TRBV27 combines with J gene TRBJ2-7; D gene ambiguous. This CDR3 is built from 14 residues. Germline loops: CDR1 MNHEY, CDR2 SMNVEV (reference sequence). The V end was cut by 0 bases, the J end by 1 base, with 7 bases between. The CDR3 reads CASSLSGGSYEQYF. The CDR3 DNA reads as TGTGCCAGCAGTTTATCAGGCGGATCCTACGAGCAGTACTTC.

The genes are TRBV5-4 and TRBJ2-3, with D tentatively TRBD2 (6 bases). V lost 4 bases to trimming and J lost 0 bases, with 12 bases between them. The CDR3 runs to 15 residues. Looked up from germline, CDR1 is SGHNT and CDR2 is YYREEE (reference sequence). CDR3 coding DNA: TGTGCCAGCAGCCCTGGGGGGTCGAGCACAGATACGCAGTATTTT. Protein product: CASSPGGSSTDTQYF.

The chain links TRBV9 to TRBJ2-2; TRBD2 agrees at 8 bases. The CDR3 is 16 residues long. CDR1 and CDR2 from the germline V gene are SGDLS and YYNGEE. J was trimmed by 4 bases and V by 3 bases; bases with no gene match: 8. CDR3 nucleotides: TGTGCCAGCAGCGGACGACTCGGGGGGGTCACCGGGGAGCTGTTTTTT. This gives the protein CASSGRLGGVTGELFF.

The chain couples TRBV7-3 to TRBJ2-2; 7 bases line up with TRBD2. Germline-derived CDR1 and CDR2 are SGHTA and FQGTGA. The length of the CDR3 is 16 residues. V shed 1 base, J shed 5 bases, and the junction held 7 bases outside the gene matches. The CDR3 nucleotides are TGTGCCAGCAGCTTAAATGCTGCGGGGGTTACCGGGGAGCTGTTTTTT. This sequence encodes CASSLNAAGVTGELFF. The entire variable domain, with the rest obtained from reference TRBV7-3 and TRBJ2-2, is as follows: GAGVSQTPSNKVTEKGKYVELRCDPISGHTALYWYRQSLGQGPEFLIYFQGTGAADDSGLPNDRFFAVRPEGSVSTLKIQRTERGDSAVYLCASSLNAAGVTGELFFGEGSRLTVL.

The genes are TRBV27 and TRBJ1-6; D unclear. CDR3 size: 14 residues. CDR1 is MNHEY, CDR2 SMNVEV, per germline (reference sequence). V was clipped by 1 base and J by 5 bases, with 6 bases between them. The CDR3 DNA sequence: TGTGCCAGCAGTTTATGGGCGAATAATTCACCCCTCCACTTT. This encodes CASSLWANNSPLHF.